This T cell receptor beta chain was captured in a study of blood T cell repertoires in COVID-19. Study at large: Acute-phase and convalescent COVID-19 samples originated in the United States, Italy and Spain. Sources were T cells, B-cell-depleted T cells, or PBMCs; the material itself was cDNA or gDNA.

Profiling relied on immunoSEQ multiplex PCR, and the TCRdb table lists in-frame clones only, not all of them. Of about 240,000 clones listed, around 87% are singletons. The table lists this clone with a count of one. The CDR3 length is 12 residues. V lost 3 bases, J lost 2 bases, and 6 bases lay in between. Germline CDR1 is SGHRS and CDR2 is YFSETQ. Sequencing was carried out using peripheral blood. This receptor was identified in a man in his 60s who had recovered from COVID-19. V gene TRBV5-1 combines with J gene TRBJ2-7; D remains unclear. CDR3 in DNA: TGCGCCAGCAGCTCCACTACCTACGAGCAGTACTTC. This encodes CASSSTTYEQYF. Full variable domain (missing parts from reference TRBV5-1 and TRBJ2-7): KAGVTQTPRYLIKTRGQQVTLSCSPISGHRSVSWYQQTPGQGLQFLFEYFSETQRNKGNFPGRFSGRQFSNSRSEMNVSTLELGDSALYLCASSSTTYEQYFGPGTRLTVT.